The 15 T cell receptor beta chains listed next were all sequenced from one sample in a study of a mutant IDH1 vaccine in newly diagnosed glioma. Antigens of these TCRs are unknown. Sample time point: week 35, safety follow-up. Every single dose of the vaccine, 300 ug of mutant IDH1 20-mer peptide, came with topical imiquimod. Measured with immunoSEQ multiplex PCR; TCRdb has only the in-frame clones, and not every one. This sample carries approximately 66,000 clones, less than 90% of them seen once, and the ten largest clones take 3.5% to 5%. The sample here was PBMCs, taken from a glioma patient whose treatment included an IDH1 peptide vaccine. These receptors were obtained from a man aged 30 to 45 with glioma.

In this sample, this clone turned up a few times. This chain uses TRBV2 with TRBJ2-7, with D possibly being TRBD2 (5 bases). This CDR3 comprises 13 residues. Per the germline V gene, CDR1 is SNHLY and CDR2 is FYNNEI. Trimming left V 4 bases short and J 3 bases short, with 10 bases between. The CDR3: CASSGVGDYEQYF. CDR3 nucleotides: TGTGCCAGCAGTGGTGTCGGGGACTACGAGCAGTACTTC.

The rearrangement links TRBV27 to TRBJ1-1; 8 positions match TRBD1. This CDR3 contains 16 residues. With V trimmed by 6 bases and J by 1 base, 10 bases remained unmatched. Looked up from germline, CDR1 is MNHEY and CDR2 is SMNVEV (reference sequence). The CDR3 region has the DNA TGTGCCAGCAGCGCTCAAAGGGGACAGGCGAACACTGAAGCTTTCTTT. Translation gives CASSAQRGQANTEAFF.

The chain uses TRBV2 and TRBJ2-1; the D gene is possibly TRBD2 (6 bases). Germline CDR1 is SNHLY and CDR2 is FYNNEI. The CDR3 is made up of 14 amino acids. V lost 6 bases, J lost 0 bases, and 9 bases lay in between. The CDR3: CASREGNSYNEQFF. The CDR3 DNA reads TGTGCCAGCAGGGAGGGGAACTCCTACAATGAGCAGTTCTTC.

The V call is TRBV7-9, the J call TRBJ2-1; 11 bases line up with TRBD1. CDR3 length equals 15 residues. Germline values: CDR1 SEHNR, CDR2 FQNEAQ (reference sequence). V trimming: 1 base; J trimming: 7 bases; junction bases outside the gene matches: 3. The CDR3 spells CASSLGDRGTNEQFF. CDR3 in DNA: TGTGCCAGCAGCTTAGGGGACAGGGGGACGAATGAGCAGTTCTTC.

The chain links TRBV11-2 to TRBJ2-5; TRBD2 agrees at 8 bases. The CDR3 has 14 residues. Trimming at V came to 4 bases and at J to 1 base, leaving 2 bases not matched to a gene. CDR1 is SGHAT and CDR2 is FQNNGV in the germline V gene. The CDR3 spells CASSYGTSQETQYF. The CDR3 nucleotides are TGTGCCAGCAGCTACGGGACTAGCCAAGAGACCCAGTACTTC.

J is TRBJ1-4 and V is TRBV7-9; D not certain. Trimming took off 5 bases at V and 5 bases at J, with 9 bases between the two ends. Germline assignment: CDR1 SEHNR and CDR2 FQNEAQ (reference sequence). CDR3 size: 13 residues. For the CDR3, the DNA is TGTGCCAGCAGCCTAGAGGAGAATGAAAAACTGTTTTTT. This gives the protein CASSLEENEKLFF.

The chain links TRBV11-2 to TRBJ1-6; D is uncertain. Trimming took 5 bases from V and 7 from J, leaving 18 bases between them. The CDR3 is 16 amino acids. Germline CDR1 reads SGHAT; CDR2 reads FQNNGV. DNA of the CDR3: TGTGCCAGCAGCCCCCCGTTGAACGTGCGGAATTCACCCCTCCACTTT. Its protein product is CASSPPLNVRNSPLHF.

In its sample, this clone was seen once. V gene TRBV5-1 combines with J gene TRBJ2-7; 12 bases are a match to TRBD2. The CDR3 has 15 residues. Germline assignment: CDR1 SGHRS and CDR2 YFSETQ. Trimming removed 4 bases from V and 7 bases from J; junction bases left unmatched: 9. CDR3 DNA: TGCGCCAGCAGCCCAACACTAGCGGGGGGAGAGGAGCAGTACTTC. It is translated as CASSPTLAGGEEQYF.

This clone has only a few counts. The CDR3 DNA follows: TGTGCCAGCAGCCTCAAGACTAGCGGGGGTGAGACCCAGTACTTC. Protein sequence: CASSLKTSGGETQYF. The chain recombines TRBV5-4 with TRBJ2-5; 12 positions match TRBD2. The length of the CDR3 is 15 residues. The V gene's germline CDR1 is SGHNT and CDR2 YYREEE (reference sequence). With V trimmed by 4 bases and J by 5 bases, 6 bases remained unmatched.

V and J are TRBV11-2 and TRBJ1-2; possibly TRBD1 for D (5 bases). Germline V gives CDR1 SGHAT, CDR2 FQNNGV. Between the trimmed V and J ends, which lost 1 base and 6 bases, there was a span of 9 bases. The CDR3 consists of 13 residues. CDR3 loop: CASSLAAGNGYTF. The CDR3 DNA follows: TGTGCCAGCAGCTTAGCGGCAGGGAATGGCTACACCTTC. The full variable domain, in which reference TRBV11-2 and TRBJ1-2 provide the parts outside the CDR3, is EAGVAQSPRYKIIEKRQSVAFWCNPISGHATLYWYQQILGQGPKLLIQFQNNGVVDDSQLPKDRFSAERLKGVDSTLKIQPAKLEDSAVYLCASSLAAGNGYTFGSGTRLTVV.

The CDR3 region is CASSAIGSVNTEAFF. The CDR3 nucleotides read TGTGCCAGCAGCGCAATAGGGTCTGTGAACACTGAAGCTTTCTTT. This chain uses TRBV9 with TRBJ1-1; no firm D call. Germline CDR1 and CDR2: SGDLS and YYNGEE. The CDR3 is 15 residues long. V was clipped by 3 bases and J by 0 bases, with 12 bases between them.

The chain links TRBV6-1 to TRBJ1-4; TRBD1 agrees at 8 bases. CDR1 MNHNS and CDR2 SASEGT come from the germline V gene. The CDR3 consists of 15 residues. V was pared by 6 bases and J by 0 bases, with 3 bases of the junction left unmatched. The CDR3 region is CASSYRGATNEKLFF. CDR3 nucleotide sequence: TGTGCCAGCAGCTACAGGGGGGCAACTAATGAAAAACTGTTTTTT.

The table lists this clone with a count of one. The chain uses TRBV9 and TRBJ2-5; 14 bases agree with TRBD2. V lost 4 bases, J lost 1 base, and 6 bases stayed unmatched. Germline CDR1 is SGDLS and CDR2 is YYNGEE. This CDR3 contains 17 residues. CDR3: CASSLTSGGALQETQYF. CDR3 sequence (DNA): TGTGCCAGCAGCCTGACTAGCGGGGGGGCCCTCCAAGAGACCCAGTACTTC.

This clone was picked up one time. V is TRBV7-8 and J is TRBJ1-2; D perhaps matches TRBD1 (6 bases). With 5 bases removed from V and 2 bases from J, the gap between germline ends came to 12 bases. Germline values: CDR1 SGHVS, CDR2 FQNEAQ. The CDR3 has 14 amino acids. The CDR3 bases are TGTGCCAGCAGCCTAACGCAGGGGAACTATGGCTACACCTTC. This translates into CASSLTQGNYGYTF.

The rearrangement links TRBV6-1 to TRBJ2-5; D not resolved. The germline gives CDR1 MNHNS, CDR2 SASEGT. The CDR3 has 13 amino acids. The ends were cut back, 2 bases at V and 3 bases at J, with 7 bases in the middle. The CDR3 sequence is CASSETLKETQYF. CDR3 in DNA: TGTGCCAGCAGTGAAACTCTTAAAGAGACCCAGTACTTC.